Reported below is one T cell receptor beta chain. These data belong to a study of blood T cell repertoires in COVID-19. Assay: immunoSEQ multiplex PCR; the TCRdb copy retains only in-frame clones and omits some. This table has 130,000 to 150,000 clones, roughly 84% appearing once. V dropped 5 bases and J dropped 5; count of bases not matched to a gene: 7. CDR3 length: 14 residues. The V gene's germline CDR1 is SEHNR and CDR2 FQNEAQ (reference sequence). The V call is TRBV7-9, the J call TRBJ2-5, with 8 bases identical to TRBD2. This receptor was obtained from a woman in her forties or fifties who had been exposed to COVID-19. Sequencing used PBMCs or T cells enriched from blood (not recorded which). The CDR3 coding sequence is TGTGCCAGCAGCCCCTCCCGGGGGGGGGAGACCCAGTACTTC. This codes for CASSPSRGGETQYF. Full variable domain (remainder filled in from reference TRBV7-9 and TRBJ2-5): DTGVSQNPRHKITKRGQNVTFRCDPISEHNRLYWYRQTLGQGPEFLTYFQNEAQLEKSRLLSDRFSAERPKGSFSTLEIQRTEQGDSAMYLCASSPSRGGETQYFGPGTRLLVL.